This T cell receptor beta chain was observed in a study of T-cell reconstitution after alpha-beta-depleted transplantation in children. J lost 0 bases, V lost 0 bases, and 8 bases had no gene match. The CDR3 has 20 amino acids. Germline V gene lookup returns CDR1 SNHLY and CDR2 FYNNEI. Comments on this clonotype: Its antigen is unidentified.

Preparation of the TCRbeta library was carried out with unique molecular identifiers. TCRdb passed the PCR reads through MiXCR, listing each CDR3 protein once. The sample consists of about 300,000 distinct CDR3 sequences, around 7.3% of them appearing once. Findings and limits, study-wide: From newly produced T cells came most of the T-cell counts and diversity one year after transplant.

The chain couples TRBV2 to TRBJ2-3; 14 bases are a match to TRBD2. This sample comprised peripheral blood, obtained 360 days after TCRalphabeta/CD19-depleted stem cell transplant. This clonotype was obtained from a female patient aged 2-10 years who had a stem cell transplant for Fanconi anemia, so the T cells may come from the graft donor. CDR3 amino acids: CASSEAGRLAGGQSTDTQYF. In nucleotides, the CDR3 is TGTGCCAGCAGTGAAGCGGGTAGACTAGCGGGAGGGCAGAGCACAGATACGCAGTATTTT.